The clone carrying this TCR beta chain was counted only a few times. These data come from a study of CD8+ T cells in alopecia areata. RNA was isolated and reverse transcribed to cDNA, the sequencing template. The assay was immunoSEQ multiplex PCR, and TCRdb's table has in-frame clones only and misses some. The sample has 100,000 to 150,000 clones, about 50% seen once. The V gene's germline CDR1 is SQVTM and CDR2 ANQGSEA. The V gene lost 3 bases and the J gene lost 5 bases, with 11 bases spanning the gap. The length of the CDR3 is 12 residues. This sequence was found in a human donor with alopecia areata. The sample was NKG2D-low CD8+ T cells sorted from blood. The chain carries TRBV29-1 and TRBJ2-7; TRBD1 or TRBD2 may be the D gene (5 bases each). The CDR3 here is CSVEMGVHEQYF. The CDR3 bases are TGCAGCGTTGAGATGGGGGTTCACGAGCAGTACTTC.